Sequencing of this TCR beta chain was carried out in a study of T cell repertoires in cytomegalovirus infection. Study-wide context: Public TCR beta signatures indicated both CMV infection and matching HLA type.

The table lists this clonotype with a few counts. The target antigen is unknown. In germline, CDR1 is MGHRA, CDR2 YSYEKL. The CDR3 sequence is 17 residues long. V gave up 4 bases and J gave up 3 bases, with 18 bases separating them. TCRdb fed the reads into MiXCR, producing one record per CDR3 protein. The sample includes 100,000 or so distinct CDR3 sequences, about 40% of them seen just once. Sequencing was performed on CD8+ T cells from cultured PBMCs, taken from culture after CMV antigen stimulation. The chain joins TRBV4-1 to TRBJ2-2, with D perhaps TRBD1 (6 bases). The origin of this receptor is a human donor in good health (CMV status not recorded). Some clones in this sample may be carry-over from other donors' samples. CDR3 region: CASSPQALQGYTGELFF. The CDR3 DNA reads as TGCGCCAGCAGCCCGCAGGCGCTACAGGGCTACACCGGGGAGCTGTTTTTT.